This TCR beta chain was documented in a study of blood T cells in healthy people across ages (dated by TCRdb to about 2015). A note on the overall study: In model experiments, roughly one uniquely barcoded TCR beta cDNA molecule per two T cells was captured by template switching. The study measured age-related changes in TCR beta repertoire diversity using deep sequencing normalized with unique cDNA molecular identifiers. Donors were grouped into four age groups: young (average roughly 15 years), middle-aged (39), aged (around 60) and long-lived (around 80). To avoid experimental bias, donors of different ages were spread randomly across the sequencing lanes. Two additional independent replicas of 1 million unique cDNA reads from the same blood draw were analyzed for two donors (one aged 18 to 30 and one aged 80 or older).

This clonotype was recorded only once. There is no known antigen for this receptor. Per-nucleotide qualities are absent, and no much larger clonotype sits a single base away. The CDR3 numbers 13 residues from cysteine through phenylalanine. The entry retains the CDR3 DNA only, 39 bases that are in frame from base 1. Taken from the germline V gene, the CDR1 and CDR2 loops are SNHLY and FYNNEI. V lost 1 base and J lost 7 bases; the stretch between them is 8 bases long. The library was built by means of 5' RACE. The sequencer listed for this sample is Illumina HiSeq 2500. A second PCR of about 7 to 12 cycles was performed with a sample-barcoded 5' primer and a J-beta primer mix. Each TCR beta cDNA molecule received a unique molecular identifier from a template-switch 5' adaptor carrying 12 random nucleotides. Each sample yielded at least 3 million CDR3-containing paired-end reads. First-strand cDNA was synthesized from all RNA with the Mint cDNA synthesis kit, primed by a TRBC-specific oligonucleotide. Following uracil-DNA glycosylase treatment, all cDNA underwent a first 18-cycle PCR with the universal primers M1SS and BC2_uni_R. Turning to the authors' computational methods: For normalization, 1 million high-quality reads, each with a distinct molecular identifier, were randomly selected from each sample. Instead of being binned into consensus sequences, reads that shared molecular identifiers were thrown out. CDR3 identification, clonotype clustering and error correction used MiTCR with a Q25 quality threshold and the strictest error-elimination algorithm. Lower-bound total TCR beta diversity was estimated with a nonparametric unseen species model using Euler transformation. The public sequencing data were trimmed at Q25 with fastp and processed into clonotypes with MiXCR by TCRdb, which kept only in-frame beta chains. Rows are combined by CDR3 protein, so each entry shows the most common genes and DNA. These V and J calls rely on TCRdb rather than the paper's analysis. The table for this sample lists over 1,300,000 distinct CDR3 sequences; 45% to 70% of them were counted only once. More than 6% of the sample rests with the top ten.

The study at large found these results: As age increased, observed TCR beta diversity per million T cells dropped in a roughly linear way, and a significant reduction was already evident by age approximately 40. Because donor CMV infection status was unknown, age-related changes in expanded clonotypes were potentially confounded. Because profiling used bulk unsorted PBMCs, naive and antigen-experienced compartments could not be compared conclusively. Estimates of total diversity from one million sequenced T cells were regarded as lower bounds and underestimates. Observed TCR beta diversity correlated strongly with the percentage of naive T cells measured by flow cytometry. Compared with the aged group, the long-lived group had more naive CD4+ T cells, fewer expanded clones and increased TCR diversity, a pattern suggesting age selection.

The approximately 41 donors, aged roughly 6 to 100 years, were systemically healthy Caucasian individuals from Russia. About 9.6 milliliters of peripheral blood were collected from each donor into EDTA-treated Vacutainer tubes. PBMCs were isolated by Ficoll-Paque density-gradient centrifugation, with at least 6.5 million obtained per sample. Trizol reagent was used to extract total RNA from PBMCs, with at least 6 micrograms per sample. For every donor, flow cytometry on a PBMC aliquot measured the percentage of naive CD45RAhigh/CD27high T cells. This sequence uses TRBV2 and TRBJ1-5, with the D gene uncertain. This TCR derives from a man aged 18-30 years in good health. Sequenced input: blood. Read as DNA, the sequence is TGTGCCAGCAGTGAAGGTTTACGACAGCCCCAGCATTTT. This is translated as CASSEGLRQPQHF.